This entry concerns a single T cell receptor (beta chain). These data originate in a study of OX40 agonist ivuxolimab in advanced cancers. The data were produced by immunoSEQ multiplex PCR, yet TCRdb's version contains in-frame clones alone and is incomplete. In the table there are about 84,000 clones, 84% of which are singletons. CDR1 is MNHEY, CDR2 SVGAGI, per germline. Trimming took off 5 bases at V and 5 bases at J, with 12 bases between the two ends. The CDR3 is made up of 13 amino acids. The source is an adult with an advanced solid tumor such as melanoma, head and neck, liver or kidney cancer. The V gene is TRBV6-5, the J gene TRBJ1-1; D is ambiguous. The sequencing used CD4+ or CD8+ T cells sorted from blood, collected in a trial of the OX40 agonist ivuxolimab. DNA for the CDR3: TGTGCCAGCAGTGCTTTTAAAGGGACTGAAGCTTTCTTT. This sequence encodes CASSAFKGTEAFF.